These 6 T cell receptor beta chains were all obtained from the same sample, sequenced in a study of T cells in Graves' hyperthyroidism and ophthalmopathy. Amplification targeted TCR beta CDR3 regions from RNA transcripts. The HTBI set primed first-round TCR CDR3 RT-PCR. TCRdb re-called the multiplex PCR reads with MiXCR, one entry per CDR3 protein. The sample consists of around 700,000 distinct CDR3 sequences, roughly 32% of them appearing once. The specimen sequenced was blood. Every receptor here comes from a middle-aged woman with Graves' hyperthyroidism.

The V and J genes are TRBV7-9 and TRBJ2-5, with D tentatively TRBD1 (6 bases). The CDR3 totals 14 residues. Germline CDR1 reads SEHNR; CDR2 reads FQNEAQ (reference sequence). V shed 0 bases and J shed 5 bases, with 10 bases lying between them. CDR3 residues: CASSLARGWETQYF. In DNA, the CDR3 is TGTGCCAGCAGCTTAGCCAGGGGCTGGGAGACCCAGTACTTC.

The chain links TRBV9 to TRBJ2-3, with D possibly being TRBD2 (6 bases). Trimming shortened V by 2 bases and J by 2 bases, and 9 bases separated the two germline ends. The CDR3 spans 14 residues. Germline assignment: CDR1 SGDLS and CDR2 YYNGEE. Written as DNA, the CDR3 is TGTGCCAGCAGCGTTAGCGGCTACACAGATACGCAGTATTTT. Residues: CASSVSGYTDTQYF. The full variable domain, in which reference TRBV9 and TRBJ2-3 provide the parts outside the CDR3, is DSGVTQTPKHLITATGQRVTLRCSPRSGDLSVYWYQQSLDQGLQFLIQYYNGEERAKGNILERFSAQQFPDLHSELNLSSLELGDSALYFCASSVSGYTDTQYFGPGTRLTVL.

V usage is TRBV19 and J usage is TRBJ1-1; no clear D gene. This CDR3 is built from 12 residues. The germline V gene has CDR1 LNHDA and CDR2 SQIVND (reference sequence). Trimming removed 6 bases from V and 6 bases from J, with 11 bases in between. This CDR3 is CASSKTYSEAFF. For the CDR3, the DNA is TGTGCCAGTAGCAAAACGTACTCTGAAGCTTTCTTT.

The table lists this clonotype with many counts. This sequence joins TRBV7-8 and TRBJ2-7; 7 bases map to TRBD2. CDR1 is SGHVS, CDR2 FQNEAQ, per germline. This CDR3 has 15 residues. V lost 5 bases, J lost 0 bases, and 7 bases stayed unmatched. The CDR3 is CASSPSGATSYEQYF. CDR3 nucleotides: TGTGCCAGCAGCCCCAGCGGGGCAACCTCCTACGAGCAGTACTTC.

This clonotype was found many times. V and J are TRBV20-1 and TRBJ1-3; D gene unclear. Germline V gene sequence: CDR1 DFQATT, CDR2 SNEGSKA (reference sequence). V dropped 3 bases and J dropped 0 bases, with 18 bases sitting between them. CDR3 length: 17 residues. Here the CDR3 DNA reads TGCAGTGCTAGCAGTAGGGTCGACCGAAGCTCTGGAAACACCATATATTTT. Amino acid sequence: CSASSRVDRSSGNTIYF.

This clonotype was recorded many times. The J gene is TRBJ1-1, the V gene TRBV25-1, with 7 bases aligning to TRBD1. V lost 6 bases, J lost 5 bases, and 9 bases stayed unmatched. The CDR3 runs 14 residues. The germline V gene encodes CDR1 MGHDK and CDR2 SYGVNS. CDR3 sequence: CASRQGGGITEAFF. DNA of the CDR3: TGTGCCAGCAGGCAGGGGGGAGGGATTACTGAAGCTTTCTTT.